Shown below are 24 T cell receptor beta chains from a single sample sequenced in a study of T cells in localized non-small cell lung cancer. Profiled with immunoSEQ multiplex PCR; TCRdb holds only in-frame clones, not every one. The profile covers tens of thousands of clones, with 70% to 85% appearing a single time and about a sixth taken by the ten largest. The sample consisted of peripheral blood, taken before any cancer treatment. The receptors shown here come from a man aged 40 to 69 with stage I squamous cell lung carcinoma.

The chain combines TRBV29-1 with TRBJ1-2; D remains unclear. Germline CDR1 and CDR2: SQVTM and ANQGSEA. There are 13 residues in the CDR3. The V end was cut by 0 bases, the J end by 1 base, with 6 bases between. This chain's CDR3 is CSVEDRNNYGYTF. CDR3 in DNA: TGCAGCGTTGAAGATCGGAATAACTATGGCTACACCTTC. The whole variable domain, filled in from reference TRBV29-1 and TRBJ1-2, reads SAVISQKPSRDICQRGTSLTIQCQVDSQVTMMFWYRQQPGQSLTLIATANQGSEATYESGFVIDKFPISRPNLTFSTLTVSNMSPEDSSIYLCSVEDRNNYGYTFGSGTRLTVV.

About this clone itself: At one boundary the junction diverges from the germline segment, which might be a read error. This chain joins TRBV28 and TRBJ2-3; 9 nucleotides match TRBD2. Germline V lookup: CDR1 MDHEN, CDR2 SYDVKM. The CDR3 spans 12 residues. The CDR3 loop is CASSFTSGGSHF. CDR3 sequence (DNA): TGTGCCAGCAGTTTTACCAGCGGGGGGTCACATTTT. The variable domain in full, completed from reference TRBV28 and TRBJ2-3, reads DVKVTQSSRYLVKRTGEKVFLECVQDMDHENMFWYRQDPGLGLRLIYFSYDVKMKEKGDIPEGYSVSREKKERFSLILESASTNQTSMYLCASSFTSGGSHFGPGTRLTVL.

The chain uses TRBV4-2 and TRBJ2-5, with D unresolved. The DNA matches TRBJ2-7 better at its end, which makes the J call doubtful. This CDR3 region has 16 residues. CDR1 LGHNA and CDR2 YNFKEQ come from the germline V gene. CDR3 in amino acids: CASSQDSAGSSYEQYF. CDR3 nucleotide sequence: TGTGCCAGCAGCCAAGATTCGGCCGGCAGCTCCTACGAGCAGTACTTC.

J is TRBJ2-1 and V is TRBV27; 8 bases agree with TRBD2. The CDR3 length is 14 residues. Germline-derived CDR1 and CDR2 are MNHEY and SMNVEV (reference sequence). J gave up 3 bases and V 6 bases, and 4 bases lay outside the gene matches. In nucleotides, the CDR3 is TGTGCCAGCAGCGGGGGGGCACTCTACAATGAGCAGTTCTTC. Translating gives CASSGGALYNEQFF.

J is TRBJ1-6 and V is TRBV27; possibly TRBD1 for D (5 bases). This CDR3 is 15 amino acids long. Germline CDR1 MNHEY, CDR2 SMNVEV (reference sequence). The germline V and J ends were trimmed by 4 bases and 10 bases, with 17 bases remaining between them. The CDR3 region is CASSSPGGGNSPLHF. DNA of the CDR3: TGTGCCAGCAGTTCCCCAGGTGGGGGTAACTCACCCCTCCACTTT.

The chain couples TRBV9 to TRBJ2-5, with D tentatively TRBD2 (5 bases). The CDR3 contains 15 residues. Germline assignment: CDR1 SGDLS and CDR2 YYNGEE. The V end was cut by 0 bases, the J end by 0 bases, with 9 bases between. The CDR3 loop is CASSVALRDQETQYF. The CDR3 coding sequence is TGTGCCAGCAGCGTAGCCTTGAGGGACCAAGAGACCCAGTACTTC.

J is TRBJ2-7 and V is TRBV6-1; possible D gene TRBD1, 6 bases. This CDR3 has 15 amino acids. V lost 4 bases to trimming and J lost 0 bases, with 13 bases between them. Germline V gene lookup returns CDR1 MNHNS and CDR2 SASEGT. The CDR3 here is CASSVDSLSSYEQYF. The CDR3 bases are TGTGCCAGCAGTGTGGACAGTTTGAGCTCCTACGAGCAGTACTTC.

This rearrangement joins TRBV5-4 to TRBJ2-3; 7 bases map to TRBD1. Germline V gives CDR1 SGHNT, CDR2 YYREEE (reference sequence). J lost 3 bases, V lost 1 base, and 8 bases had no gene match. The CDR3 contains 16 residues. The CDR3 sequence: CASSLFRGIETDTQYF. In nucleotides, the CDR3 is TGTGCCAGCAGCTTGTTCAGGGGGATCGAGACAGATACGCAGTATTTT.

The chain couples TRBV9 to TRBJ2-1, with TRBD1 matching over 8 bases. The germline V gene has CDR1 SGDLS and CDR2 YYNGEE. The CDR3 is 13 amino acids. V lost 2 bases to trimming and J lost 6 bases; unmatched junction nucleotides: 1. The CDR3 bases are TGTGCCAGCAGCGTCGGACAGGGCAATGAGCAGTTCTTC. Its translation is CASSVGQGNEQFF.

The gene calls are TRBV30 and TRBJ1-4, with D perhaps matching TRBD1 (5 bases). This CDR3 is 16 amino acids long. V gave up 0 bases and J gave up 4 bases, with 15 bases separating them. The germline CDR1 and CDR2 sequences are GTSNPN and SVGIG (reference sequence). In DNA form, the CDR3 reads TGTGCCTGGAGTGTAGGCAGTTGGGGGGATAATGAAAAACTGTTTTTT. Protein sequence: CAWSVGSWGDNEKLFF. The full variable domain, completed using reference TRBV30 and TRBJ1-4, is SQTIHQWPATLVQPVGSPLSLECTVEGTSNPNLYWYRQAAGRGLQLLFYSVGIGQISSEVPQNLSASRPQDRQFILSSKKLLLSDSGFYLCAWSVGSWGDNEKLFFGSGTQLSVL.

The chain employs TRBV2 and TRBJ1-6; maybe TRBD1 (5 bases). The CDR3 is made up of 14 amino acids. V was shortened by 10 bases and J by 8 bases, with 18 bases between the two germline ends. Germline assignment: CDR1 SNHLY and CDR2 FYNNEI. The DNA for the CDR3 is TGTGCCATCCCTACCGGGACTCAATATTCACCCCTCCACTTT. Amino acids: CAIPTGTQYSPLHF.

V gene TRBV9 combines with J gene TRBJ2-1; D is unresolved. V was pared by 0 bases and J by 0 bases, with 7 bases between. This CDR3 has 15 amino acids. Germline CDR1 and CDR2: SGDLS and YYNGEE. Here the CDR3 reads CASSVAAVSYNEQFF. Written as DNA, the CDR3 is TGTGCCAGCAGCGTAGCGGCAGTCTCCTACAATGAGCAGTTCTTC. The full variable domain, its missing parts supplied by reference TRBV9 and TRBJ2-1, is DSGVTQTPKHLITATGQRVTLRCSPRSGDLSVYWYQQSLDQGLQFLIQYYNGEERAKGNILERFSAQQFPDLHSELNLSSLELGDSALYFCASSVAAVSYNEQFFGPGTRLTVL.

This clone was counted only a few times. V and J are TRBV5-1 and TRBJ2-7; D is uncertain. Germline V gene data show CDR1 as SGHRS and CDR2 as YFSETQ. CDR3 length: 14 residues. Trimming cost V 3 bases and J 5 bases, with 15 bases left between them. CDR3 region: CASSSSPRSDEQYF. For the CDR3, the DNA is TGCGCCAGCAGCTCATCTCCGAGAAGTGACGAGCAGTACTTC.

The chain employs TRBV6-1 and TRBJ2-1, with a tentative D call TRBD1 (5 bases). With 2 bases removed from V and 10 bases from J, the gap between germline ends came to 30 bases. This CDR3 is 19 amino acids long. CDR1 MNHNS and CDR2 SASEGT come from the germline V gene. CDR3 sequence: CASSEYRGPRSQGTPEQFF. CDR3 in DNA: TGTGCCAGCAGTGAATATCGCGGCCCTAGAAGTCAGGGAACTCCGGAGCAGTTCTTC.

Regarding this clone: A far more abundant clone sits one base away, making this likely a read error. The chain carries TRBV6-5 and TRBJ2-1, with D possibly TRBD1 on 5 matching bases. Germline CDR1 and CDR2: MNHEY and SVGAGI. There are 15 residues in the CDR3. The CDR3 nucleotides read TGTGCCAACAGTGTACAGGAAAGCTCCTACAATGAGCAGTTCTTC. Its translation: CANSVQESSYNEQFF.

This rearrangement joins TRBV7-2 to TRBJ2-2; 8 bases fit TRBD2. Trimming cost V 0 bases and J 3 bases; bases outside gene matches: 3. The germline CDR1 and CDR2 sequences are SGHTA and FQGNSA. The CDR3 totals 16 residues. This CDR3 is CASSLARGVYTGELFF. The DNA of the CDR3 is TGTGCCAGCAGCTTAGCGCGGGGGGTGTACACCGGGGAGCTGTTTTTT. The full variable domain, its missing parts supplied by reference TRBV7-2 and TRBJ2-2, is GAGVSQSPSNKVTEKGKDVELRCDPISGHTALYWYRQSLGQGLEFLIYFQGNSAPDKSGLPSDRFSAERTGGSVSTLTIQRTQQEDSAVYLCASSLARGVYTGELFFGEGSRLTVL.

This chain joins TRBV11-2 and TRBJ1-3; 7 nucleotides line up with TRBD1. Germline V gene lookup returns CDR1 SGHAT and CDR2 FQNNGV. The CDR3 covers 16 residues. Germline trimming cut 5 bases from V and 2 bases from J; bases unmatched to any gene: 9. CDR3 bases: TGTGCCAGCAGCCAGGGGGTAGGGACTACTGGAAACACCATATATTTT. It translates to CASSQGVGTTGNTIYF.

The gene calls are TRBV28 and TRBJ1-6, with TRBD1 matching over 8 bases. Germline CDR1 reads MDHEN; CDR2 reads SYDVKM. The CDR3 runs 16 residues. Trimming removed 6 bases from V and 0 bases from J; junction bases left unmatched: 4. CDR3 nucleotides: TGTGCCAGCAGGTCGGGACAGGCCTCCTATAATTCACCCCTCCACTTT. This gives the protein CASRSGQASYNSPLHF.

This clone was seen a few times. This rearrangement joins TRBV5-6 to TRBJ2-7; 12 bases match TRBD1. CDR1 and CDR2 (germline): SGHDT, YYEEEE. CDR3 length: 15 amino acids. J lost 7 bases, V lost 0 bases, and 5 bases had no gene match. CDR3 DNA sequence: TGTGCCAGCAGCTTGGGCGGGACAGGGGGCCGGGAGCAGTACTTC. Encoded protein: CASSLGGTGGREQYF.

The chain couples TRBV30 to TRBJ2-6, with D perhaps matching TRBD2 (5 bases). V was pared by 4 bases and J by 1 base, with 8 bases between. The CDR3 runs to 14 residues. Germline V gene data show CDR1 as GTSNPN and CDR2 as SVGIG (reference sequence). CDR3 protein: CAWNRRSGANVLTF. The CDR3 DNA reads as TGTGCCTGGAATAGGAGGTCTGGGGCCAACGTCCTGACTTTC.

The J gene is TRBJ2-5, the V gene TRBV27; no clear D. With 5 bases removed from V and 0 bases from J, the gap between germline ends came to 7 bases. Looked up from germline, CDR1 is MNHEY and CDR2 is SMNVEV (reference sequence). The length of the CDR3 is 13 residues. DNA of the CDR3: TGTGCCAGCAGTAGGCAGGACCAAGAGACCCAGTACTTC. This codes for CASSRQDQETQYF.

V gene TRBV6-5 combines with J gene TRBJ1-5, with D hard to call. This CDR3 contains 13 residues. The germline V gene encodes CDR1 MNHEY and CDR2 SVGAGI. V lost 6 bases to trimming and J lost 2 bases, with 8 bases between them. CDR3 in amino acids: CASRLWGNQPQHF. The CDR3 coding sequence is TGTGCCAGCAGGCTGTGGGGCAATCAGCCCCAGCATTTT.

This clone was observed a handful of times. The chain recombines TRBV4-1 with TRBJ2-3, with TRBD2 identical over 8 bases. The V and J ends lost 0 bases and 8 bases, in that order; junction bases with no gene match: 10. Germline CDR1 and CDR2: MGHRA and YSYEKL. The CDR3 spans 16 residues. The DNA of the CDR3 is TGCGCCAGCAGCCAAGATCTGACTAGCGTGGTGGGTACGCAGTATTTT. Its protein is CASSQDLTSVVGTQYF.

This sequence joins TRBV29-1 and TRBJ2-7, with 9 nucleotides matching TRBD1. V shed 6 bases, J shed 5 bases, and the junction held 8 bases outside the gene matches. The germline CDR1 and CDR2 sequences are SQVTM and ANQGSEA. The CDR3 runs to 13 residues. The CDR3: CSVPGQGVNEQYF. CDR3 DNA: TGCAGCGTACCGGGACAGGGTGTAAACGAGCAGTACTTC.